This T cell receptor (beta chain) was found in a study of blood T cell repertoires in COVID-19. The wider study: Donors in the United States, Italy and Spain gave samples during acute or convalescent COVID-19.

This study enrolled people aged roughly 18 to 90 from about two dozen US geographic areas. The CDR3 has 15 amino acids. Looked up from germline, CDR1 is SNHLY and CDR2 is FYNNEI. Trimming pared 5 bases from V and 0 bases from J, leaving 11 bases between. Clones were read by immunoSEQ multiplex PCR, and TCRdb kept only the in-frame ones, dropping some. The data hold 200,000 to 250,000 clones, with about four fifths observed a single time. The TCR originated in a woman aged 50 to 65 with acute COVID-19. The chain links TRBV2 to TRBJ1-5; tentatively, D is TRBD1 (5 bases). The source material was PBMCs or T cells enriched from blood (not recorded which). In DNA form, the CDR3 reads TGTGCCAGCAGTACTACAGGAGATAGCAATCAGCCCCAGCATTTT. It encodes CASSTTGDSNQPQHF.